This TCR beta chain was found in a study of T cell repertoires in aging, cancer and after chemotherapy. Looking at the study overall: Donor ages fell into six groups from 30 or younger up to 70 or older. Repeat sampling of healthy donors over several months to years showed clear clonal overlap.

This clonotype was detected only a few times. Its cognate antigen is unknown. A mixed TRB-A/B primer pool amplified rearranged TRB by multiplex touch-down PCR. TCRdb processed the multiplex PCR reads anew with MiXCR; each CDR3 protein has one entry. This sample has some 15,000 distinct CDR3 sequences, with around 20% found just once. Findings and caveats of the study: Loss of evenness, beyond lost richness, contributed to age-related TCR diversity decline in cancer patients. Rebound thymic output was suggested by rising median generation probability during chemotherapy in each cancer cohort.

Unmatched junction bases numbered 8, after V lost 4 bases and J lost 8 bases. CDR1 SGHRS and CDR2 YFSETQ come from the germline V gene. This CDR3 is 14 amino acids long. Amplification of TCR beta used genomic DNA extracted from peripheral blood. The V call is TRBV5-1, the J call TRBJ2-3; TRBD1 matches at 9 bases. Specimen: blood. The sequence came from a human donor in good health. CDR3 bases: TGCGCCAGCAGCATTGGACAGGGGTCCGTTACGCAGTATTTT. It codes for CASSIGQGSVTQYF.